These T cell receptor beta chains were read from a single sample in a study of graft-versus-host responses after intestinal transplantation. Profiling relied on immunoSEQ multiplex PCR, and the TCRdb table lists in-frame clones only, not all of them. Of tens of thousands of clones listed, around 91% were seen once; the top ten hold roughly 2.7%. Specimen: PBMCs, collected about 120 days after intestinal transplantation. The receptors shown here come from a human patient who received an intestinal transplant, so some T cells may come from the graft donor. The CDR3 runs from the conserved cysteine through the conserved F or W. A D gene is named only where the DNA matches it firmly. A clone size is listed for some rows: how often the clone was seen (once, few, many), or a class if it is expanded.

cdr3_aa: CAWSVGQGDSPLHF
cdr3_nt: TGTGCCTGGAGTGTTGGGCAGGGGGATTCACCCCTCCACTTT
d_call: TRBD1
v_call: TRBV30
j_call: TRBJ1-6
clone_size: -

cdr3_aa: CASSLDPLGSYNEQFF
cdr3_nt: TGCGCCAGCAGCTTAGATCCCTTGGGCTCCTACAATGAGCAGTTCTTC
d_call: -
v_call: TRBV5-1
j_call: TRBJ2-1
clone_size: -

cdr3_aa: CATSSERGPPGDTQYF
cdr3_nt: TGTGCCACCAGCAGCGAGCGGGGCCCCCCAGGTGATACGCAGTATTTT
d_call: TRBD2
v_call: TRBV15
j_call: TRBJ2-3
clone_size: -

cdr3_aa: CASSQVSRPEWQYF
cdr3_nt: TGCGCCAGCAGCCAAGTTTCCAGACCTGAATGGCAGTACTTC
d_call: -
v_call: TRBV4-1
j_call: TRBJ2-7
clone_size: once

cdr3_aa: CASSPTGKSNQPQHF
cdr3_nt: TGTGCCAGCAGCCCGACAGGAAAAAGCAATCAGCCCCAGCATTTT
d_call: -
v_call: TRBV6-5
j_call: TRBJ1-5
clone_size: -

cdr3_aa: CASSPENEQFF
cdr3_nt: TGTGCCAGCAGTCCTGAGAATGAGCAGTTCTTC
d_call: -
v_call: TRBV2
j_call: TRBJ2-1
clone_size: -

cdr3_aa: CASSFGGLYEQYF
cdr3_nt: TGTGCCAGCAGTTTCGGAGGGCTCTACGAGCAGTACTTC
d_call: -
v_call: TRBV27
j_call: TRBJ2-7
clone_size: -

cdr3_aa: CAWSGGVSEAFF
cdr3_nt: TGTGCCTGGAGTGGGGGGGTAAGTGAAGCTTTCTTT
d_call: -
v_call: TRBV30
j_call: TRBJ1-1
clone_size: -

cdr3_aa: CASSRDRSYGYTF
cdr3_nt: TGTGCCAGCAGCAGGGATAGGAGCTATGGCTACACCTTC
d_call: -
v_call: TRBV5-6
j_call: TRBJ1-2
clone_size: -

cdr3_aa: CASSLGLEGGNEQYF
cdr3_nt: TGCGCCAGCAGCTTGGGCTTGGAAGGTGGCAACGAGCAGTACTTC
d_call: -
v_call: TRBV5-1
j_call: TRBJ2-7
clone_size: -

cdr3_aa: CASNHQGSPLHF
cdr3_nt: TGTGCCAGCAATCACCAGGGTTCACCCCTCCACTTT
d_call: -
v_call: TRBV14
j_call: TRBJ1-6
clone_size: -

cdr3_aa: CASSLVYQGSGLLSTDTQYF
cdr3_nt: TGTGCCAGCAGCTTAGTATATCAGGGATCGGGACTATTGTCCACAGATACGCAGTATTTT
d_call: TRBD2
v_call: TRBV7-8
j_call: TRBJ2-3
clone_size: -

cdr3_aa: CSTSLANTGELFF
cdr3_nt: TGCAGCACCTCCCTTGCGAACACCGGGGAGCTGTTTTTT
d_call: -
v_call: TRBV29-1
j_call: TRBJ2-2
clone_size: -

cdr3_aa: CASSLIAGGYNEQFF
cdr3_nt: TGCGCCAGCAGCTTGATAGCGGGGGGTTACAATGAGCAGTTCTTC
d_call: TRBD2
v_call: TRBV5-1
j_call: TRBJ2-1
clone_size: -

cdr3_aa: CASSPGQDQETQYF
cdr3_nt: TGTGCCAGCAGCCCCGGACAGGACCAAGAGACCCAGTACTTC
d_call: TRBD1
v_call: TRBV11-3
j_call: TRBJ2-5
clone_size: -

cdr3_aa: CASSILGRENTIYF
cdr3_nt: TGTGCCAGTAGTATCCTCGGGAGAGAAAACACCATATATTTT
d_call: -
v_call: TRBV19
j_call: TRBJ1-3
clone_size: -

cdr3_aa: CASPPTGLGPYNEQFF
cdr3_nt: TGTGCCAGCCCCCCGACCGGACTAGGACCCTACAATGAGCAGTTCTTC
d_call: TRBD2
v_call: TRBV7-9
j_call: TRBJ2-1
clone_size: -

cdr3_aa: CASSLGGEAETQYF
cdr3_nt: TGTGCCAGCAGCCTTGGGGGGGAAGCGGAGACCCAGTACTTC
d_call: TRBD2
v_call: TRBV11-2
j_call: TRBJ2-5
clone_size: -

cdr3_aa: CASSYSRDNEQFF
cdr3_nt: TGTGCCAGCAGTTATAGCCGGGACAATGAGCAGTTCTTC
d_call: -
v_call: TRBV6-5
j_call: TRBJ2-1
clone_size: -

cdr3_aa: CASSWTGTGLNTEAFF
cdr3_nt: TGCGCCAGCAGCTGGACCGGGACAGGATTGAACACTGAAGCTTTCTTT
d_call: TRBD1
v_call: TRBV5-1
j_call: TRBJ1-1
clone_size: -

cdr3_aa: CATSRDSGGAHEQFF
cdr3_nt: TGTGCCACCAGCAGAGATAGCGGGGGGGCTCATGAGCAGTTCTTC
d_call: TRBD2
v_call: TRBV15
j_call: TRBJ2-1
clone_size: -

cdr3_aa: CSVVRVQDTQYF
cdr3_nt: TGCAGCGTTGTGAGGGTTCAAGATACGCAGTATTTT
d_call: -
v_call: TRBV29-1
j_call: TRBJ2-3
clone_size: -

cdr3_aa: CSVVSGGVYEQYF
cdr3_nt: TGCAGCGTTGTTTCAGGGGGCGTGTACGAGCAGTACTTC
d_call: TRBD1
v_call: TRBV29-1
j_call: TRBJ2-7
clone_size: -

cdr3_aa: CASSGGTGGPLLFYEQYF
cdr3_nt: TGCGCCAGCAGCGGAGGGACAGGGGGCCCCCTCCTTTTCTACGAGCAGTACTTC
d_call: TRBD1
v_call: TRBV5-1
j_call: TRBJ2-7
clone_size: -

cdr3_aa: CASSQHSPGLAYNEQFF
cdr3_nt: TGCGCCAGCAGCCAACACTCCCCCGGACTAGCGTACAATGAGCAGTTCTTC
d_call: TRBD2
v_call: TRBV4-1
j_call: TRBJ2-1
clone_size: -

cdr3_aa: CASSLDRGDVAFF
cdr3_nt: TGTGCCAGCAGCTTGGACAGGGGCGACGTAGCTTTCTTT
d_call: TRBD1
v_call: TRBV7-9
j_call: TRBJ1-1
clone_size: -

cdr3_aa: CASSSKTVYNEQFF
cdr3_nt: TGTGCCAGCAGCTCTAAGACAGTTTACAATGAGCAGTTCTTC
d_call: -
v_call: TRBV7-8
j_call: TRBJ2-1
clone_size: -

cdr3_aa: CASSPRRTATETQYF
cdr3_nt: TGTGCCAGCTCACCACGAAGAACAGCGACTGAGACCCAGTACTTC
d_call: -
v_call: TRBV18
j_call: TRBJ2-5
clone_size: -

cdr3_aa: CACGGQLNTEAFF
cdr3_nt: TGTGCCTGTGGGGGACAGCTGAACACTGAAGCTTTCTTT
d_call: TRBD1
v_call: TRBV30
j_call: TRBJ1-1
clone_size: -

cdr3_aa: CASSLGGQNTEAFF
cdr3_nt: TGTGCCAGCAGCTTAGGCGGACAGAACACTGAAGCTTTCTTT
d_call: -
v_call: TRBV7-9
j_call: TRBJ1-1
clone_size: once

cdr3_aa: CASSESTESSYNEQFF
cdr3_nt: TGCGCCAGCAGTGAGTCGACGGAAAGCTCCTACAATGAGCAGTTCTTC
d_call: -
v_call: TRBV10-1
j_call: TRBJ2-1
clone_size: -

cdr3_aa: CASSQDEGARIDEKLFF
cdr3_nt: TGTGCCAGCAGCCAAGACGAGGGGGCGCGGATAGATGAAAAACTGTTTTTT
d_call: TRBD1
v_call: TRBV4-2
j_call: TRBJ1-4
clone_size: -

cdr3_aa: CASSSQGTVYNSPLHF
cdr3_nt: TGTGCCAGCAGCTCACAGGGGACAGTCTATAATTCACCCCTCCACTTT
d_call: TRBD1
v_call: TRBV7-4
j_call: TRBJ1-6
clone_size: -

cdr3_aa: CASRSSGGTGGYTF
cdr3_nt: TGTGCCAGCAGGAGCAGCGGGGGCACGGGTGGCTACACCTTC
d_call: -
v_call: TRBV7-8
j_call: TRBJ1-2
clone_size: -

cdr3_aa: CASSPKIRTASTDTQYF
cdr3_nt: TGCGCCAGCAGCCCAAAAATCAGGACAGCTAGCACAGATACGCAGTATTTT
d_call: -
v_call: TRBV5-1
j_call: TRBJ2-3
clone_size: -

cdr3_aa: CASSFSGGGQPQHF
cdr3_nt: TGTGCCAGCAGCTTTTCAGGGGGCGGGCAGCCCCAGCATTTT
d_call: TRBD1
v_call: TRBV7-8
j_call: TRBJ1-5
clone_size: -

cdr3_aa: CASSQVTEFYGYTF
cdr3_nt: TGCGCCAGCAGCCAAGTGACAGAGTTTTATGGCTACACCTTC
d_call: -
v_call: TRBV4-1
j_call: TRBJ1-2
clone_size: -

cdr3_aa: CASSGTGGPYEQYF
cdr3_nt: TGTGCCAGCAGCGGGACAGGGGGACCCTACGAGCAGTACTTC
d_call: TRBD1
v_call: TRBV7-9
j_call: TRBJ2-7
clone_size: -

cdr3_aa: CASSVFGTDNEQFF
cdr3_nt: TGTGCCAGCAGCGTTTTTGGGACAGACAATGAGCAGTTCTTC
d_call: TRBD1
v_call: TRBV9
j_call: TRBJ2-1
clone_size: -